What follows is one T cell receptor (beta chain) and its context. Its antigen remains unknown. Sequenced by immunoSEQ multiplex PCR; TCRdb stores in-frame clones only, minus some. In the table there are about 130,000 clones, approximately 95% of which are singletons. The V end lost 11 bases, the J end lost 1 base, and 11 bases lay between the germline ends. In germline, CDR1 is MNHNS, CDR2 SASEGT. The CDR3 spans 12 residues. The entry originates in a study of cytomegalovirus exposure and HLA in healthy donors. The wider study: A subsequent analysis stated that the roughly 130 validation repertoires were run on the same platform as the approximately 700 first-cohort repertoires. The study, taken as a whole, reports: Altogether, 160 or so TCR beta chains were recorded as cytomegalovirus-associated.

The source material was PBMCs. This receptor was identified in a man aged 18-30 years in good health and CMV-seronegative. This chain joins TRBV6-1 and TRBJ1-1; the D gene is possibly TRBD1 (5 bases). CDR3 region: CAVQRGNTEAFF. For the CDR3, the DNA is TGTGCCGTCCAAAGGGGGAACACTGAAGCTTTCTTT.